The 11 T cell receptor beta chains listed next were all sequenced from one sample in a study of cytomegalovirus exposure and HLA in healthy donors. PCR involved 60 Vbeta and 13 Jbeta primers. Sequencing was performed with immunoSEQ multiplex PCR; in TCRdb, only in-frame clones are kept and a portion is missing. The table shows 220,000 or so clones, with roughly 70% occurring only once. Sequencing was done on a sample of PBMCs. Receptors were obtained from a woman aged 30 to 39 in good health and CMV-seronegative.

The chain is built from TRBV6-1 and TRBJ1-1; 10 bases map to TRBD1. The CDR3 consists of 15 residues. Trimming removed 7 bases from V and 4 bases from J; junction bases left unmatched: 9. The germline CDR1 and CDR2 sequences are MNHNS and SASEGT. CDR3 DNA: TGTGCCAGCACTATCCGGGACAGGGGCTTCACTGAAGCTTTCTTT. This codes for CASTIRDRGFTEAFF.

The chain is built from TRBV7-6 and TRBJ1-5; possibly TRBD1 for D (6 bases). CDR1 is SGHVS and CDR2 is FNYEAQ in the germline V gene. V was cut by 5 bases and J by 6 bases, with 14 bases left in between. The CDR3 totals 14 residues. The CDR3 coding sequence is TGTGCCAGCAGCCCTGGGGGGGGCCGTCAGCCCCAGCATTTT. Protein: CASSPGGGRQPQHF.

The chain is built from TRBV7-9 and TRBJ2-1; tentatively, D is TRBD2 (5 bases). CDR3 length: 15 residues. Trimming pared 7 bases from V and 5 bases from J, leaving 18 bases between. CDR1 and CDR2 (germline): SEHNR, FQNEAQ (reference sequence). The DNA for the CDR3 is TGTGCCAGCAACGTAGCCCCATCGGGAAACAATGAGCAGTTCTTC. It encodes CASNVAPSGNNEQFF.

The gene calls are TRBV5-8 and TRBJ2-1; D unclear. Germline values: CDR1 SGHTS, CDR2 YDEGEE. CDR3 length: 14 residues. Between the trimmed V and J ends, which lost 0 bases and 7 bases, there was a span of 11 bases. The CDR3 sequence: CASSLGFERNEQFF. CDR3 in DNA: TGTGCCAGCAGCTTGGGATTCGAGAGGAATGAGCAGTTCTTC.

The chain is built from TRBV30 and TRBJ1-2; TRBD1 matches 7 bases. Germline V gives CDR1 GTSNPN, CDR2 SVGIG (reference sequence). The CDR3 is made up of 11 amino acids. Trimming took 4 bases from V and 5 from J; bases not matched to a gene: 1. The CDR3 region is CAWTTGYGYTF. In nucleotides, the CDR3 is TGTGCCTGGACGACAGGGTATGGCTACACCTTC. The whole variable domain, filled in from reference TRBV30 and TRBJ1-2, reads SQTIHQWPATLVQPVGSPLSLECTVEGTSNPNLYWYRQAAGRGLQLLFYSVGIGQISSEVPQNLSASRPQDRQFILSSKKLLLSDSGFYLCAWTTGYGYTFGSGTRLTVV.

The rearrangement uses TRBV4-1 and TRBJ1-2; no reliable D call. The CDR3 has 15 residues. Germline V gene data show CDR1 as MGHRA and CDR2 as YSYEKL. V lost 4 bases and J lost 2, with 14 bases in between. CDR3 region: CASSPAASQNYGYTF. CDR3 sequence (DNA): TGCGCCAGCAGCCCCGCGGCCAGTCAGAACTATGGCTACACCTTC.

The CDR3 DNA is TGTGCCAGCAGCTCGGGACAGTCGCGCTCTGGGGCCAACGTCCTGACTTTC. Protein product: CASSSGQSRSGANVLTF. The J gene is TRBJ2-6, the V gene TRBV5-4, with 7 bases matching TRBD1. J lost 0 bases, V lost 3 bases, and 6 bases had no gene match. CDR3 length: 17 amino acids. Germline lookup yields CDR1 SGHNT and CDR2 YYREEE (reference sequence).

The chain is built from TRBV5-1 and TRBJ2-7, with D perhaps TRBD2 (6 bases). CDR3 length: 16 residues. Germline V gene data show CDR1 as SGHRS and CDR2 as YFSETQ. Trimming left V 2 bases short and J 1 base short, with 16 bases between. CDR3 sequence (DNA): TGCGCCAGCAGCTTCGGCGGGACGGCTTTTTCCTACGAGCAGTACTTC. This encodes CASSFGGTAFSYEQYF.

Only a few counts were recorded for this clone. The chain employs TRBV11-1 and TRBJ2-1; 9 nucleotides line up with TRBD2. Germline CDR1 is SGHAT and CDR2 is FQDESV (reference sequence). This CDR3 is 15 amino acids long. V was clipped by 6 bases and J by 5 bases; unmatched bases: 8. CDR3 loop: CASRGGLASHNEQFF. Here the CDR3 DNA reads TGTGCCAGCAGAGGTGGACTAGCGAGTCACAATGAGCAGTTCTTC.

A few counts support this clone. V is TRBV2 and J is TRBJ1-2; D not certain. Germline V gives CDR1 SNHLY, CDR2 FYNNEI. With 3 bases removed from V and 1 base from J, the gap between germline ends came to 6 bases. This CDR3 comprises 13 residues. CDR3 residues: CASSESHNYGYTF. CDR3 nucleotides: TGTGCCAGCAGTGAGTCCCATAACTATGGCTACACCTTC.

V gene TRBV30 combines with J gene TRBJ2-2; D unclear. Looked up from germline, CDR1 is GTSNPN and CDR2 is SVGIG (reference sequence). CDR3 size: 14 residues. Trimming shortened V by 0 bases and J by 6 bases, and 11 bases separated the two germline ends. The CDR3 bases are TGTGCCTGGAGTGTGTCTGACTCGGCCGGGGAGCTGTTTTTT. Protein product: CAWSVSDSAGELFF.